Listed below are T cell receptor beta chains from one sample, sequenced in a study of blood T cells in healthy people across ages. TCRdb re-called the 5' RACE reads with MiXCR, one entry per CDR3 protein. The table lists approximately 1,700,000 distinct CDR3 sequences, 35% to 50% of them singletons. Sequenced material: blood. These receptor sequences come from a human donor in good health. The CDR3 runs from the conserved cysteine through the conserved F or W. Each record gives: clone size, V gene, J gene, D gene, CDR3 DNA, CDR3 protein. The D gene is left open where the match is weak. Clone sizes are given selectively: once, few, many, or a class where the clone is expanded.

clone size: -
V gene: TRBV4-2
J gene: TRBJ2-7
D gene: TRBD2
CDR3 DNA: TGTGCCAGCAGCTCCCCGGGAGGGGGACACGGGGGGAGCTCCTACGAGCAGTACTTC
CDR3 protein: CASSSPGGGHGGSSYEQYF

clone size: -
V gene: TRBV11-1
J gene: TRBJ2-7
D gene: -
CDR3 DNA: TGTGCCAGCGGCTCTTACCTCCGGGACGGCCACTACGAGCAGTACTTC
CDR3 protein: CASGSYLRDGHYEQYF

clone size: -
V gene: TRBV20-1
J gene: TRBJ2-7
D gene: TRBD2
CDR3 DNA: TGCAGTGCGACTGCGGGGGTGACCTACGAGCAGTACTTC
CDR3 protein: CSATAGVTYEQYF

clone size: -
V gene: TRBV20-1
J gene: TRBJ2-5
D gene: -
CDR3 DNA: TGCAGTGCTAGAGACGAGATACGAGGCGGAGAGACCCAGTACTTC
CDR3 protein: CSARDEIRGGETQYF

clone size: -
V gene: TRBV20-1
J gene: TRBJ1-2
D gene: -
CDR3 DNA: TGCAGTGCTAGAGATGGACAGAGAAGTGGCTACACCTTC
CDR3 protein: CSARDGQRSGYTF

clone size: few
V gene: TRBV6-6
J gene: TRBJ2-4
D gene: TRBD2
CDR3 DNA: TGTGCCAGCAGTTTCGGTCGGGGGGGCCGTGACAAAAACATTCAGTACTTC
CDR3 protein: CASSFGRGGRDKNIQYF

clone size: few
V gene: TRBV20-1
J gene: TRBJ2-7
D gene: TRBD2
CDR3 DNA: TGCAGTGCTAGAGAAAGAGGGGACTATAGCTCCTACGAGCAGTACTTC
CDR3 protein: CSARERGDYSSYEQYF

clone size: -
V gene: TRBV7-2
J gene: TRBJ2-7
D gene: TRBD2
CDR3 DNA: TGTGCCAGCAGCACCGATAGCGGGTCCTACGAGCAGTACTTC
CDR3 protein: CASSTDSGSYEQYF

clone size: -
V gene: TRBV7-2
J gene: TRBJ2-3
D gene: -
CDR3 DNA: TGTGCCGGCAGCTTATCCAGGCTTTTGTATTTT
CDR3 protein: CAGSLSRLLYF

clone size: -
V gene: TRBV6-2/TRBV6-3
J gene: TRBJ2-7
D gene: TRBD2
CDR3 DNA: TGTGCCAGCAGTACCCAGGGACTAGCGGGTTACGAGCAGTACTTC
CDR3 protein: CASSTQGLAGYEQYF

clone size: -
V gene: TRBV24-1
J gene: TRBJ2-1
D gene: TRBD1
CDR3 DNA: TGTGCCACCAGTGATTTTAGGACAGGTGAAGTCAATGAGCAGTTCTTC
CDR3 protein: CATSDFRTGEVNEQFF

clone size: -
V gene: TRBV6-1
J gene: TRBJ1-3
D gene: -
CDR3 DNA: TGTGCCAGCAGTCCTCAGGGGCTCTCTGGAAACACCATATATTTT
CDR3 protein: CASSPQGLSGNTIYF

clone size: -
V gene: TRBV4-1
J gene: TRBJ2-1
D gene: -
CDR3 DNA: TGCGCCAGCAGCCAAGTGGGCAATTGCAATGAGCAGTTCTTC
CDR3 protein: CASSQVGNCNEQFF

clone size: many
V gene: TRBV20-1
J gene: TRBJ2-4
D gene: TRBD1
CDR3 DNA: TGCAGTGCTAGTCAGACAGGGAACATTCAGTACTTC
CDR3 protein: CSASQTGNIQYF

clone size: few
V gene: TRBV20-1
J gene: TRBJ1-1
D gene: TRBD1
CDR3 DNA: TGCAGTGCTCTACGACAGGGTTACATCACTGAAGCTTTCTTT
CDR3 protein: CSALRQGYITEAFF

clone size: few
V gene: TRBV20-1
J gene: TRBJ1-5
D gene: -
CDR3 DNA: TGCAGTGCTAGACTCCCCATAGGAGGCAATCAGCCCCAGCATTTT
CDR3 protein: CSARLPIGGNQPQHF

clone size: few
V gene: TRBV12-3/TRBV12-4
J gene: TRBJ2-1
D gene: TRBD2
CDR3 DNA: TGTGCCAGCAGTCTCAATCTACTAGCGGGGGGGAACAATGAGCAGTTCTTC
CDR3 protein: CASSLNLLAGGNNEQFF

clone size: -
V gene: TRBV28
J gene: TRBJ1-2
D gene: -
CDR3 DNA: TGTGCCAGCGGTTTAAGTCCCGGAGGAGGCCCCCGCTATGGCTACACCTTC
CDR3 protein: CASGLSPGGGPRYGYTF

clone size: -
V gene: TRBV2
J gene: TRBJ1-1
D gene: -
CDR3 DNA: TGTGCCATCTTTGGCCTGGAGGGTGAAGCTTTCTTT
CDR3 protein: CAIFGLEGEAFF

clone size: -
V gene: TRBV21-1
J gene: TRBJ2-7
D gene: -
CDR3 DNA: TGTGCCAGCAGCACCAACGGTACGACAGGACTCGACTCCTACGAGCAGTACTTC
CDR3 protein: CASSTNGTTGLDSYEQYF

clone size: -
V gene: TRBV29-1
J gene: TRBJ2-1
D gene: TRBD1
CDR3 DNA: TGCAGCGCGCCCACCCCGGGACAGTTTGAGCAGTTCTTC
CDR3 protein: CSAPTPGQFEQFF

clone size: few
V gene: TRBV7-3
J gene: TRBJ2-5
D gene: -
CDR3 DNA: TGTGCCAGCAGCTTAATCGTAGGGACCCAGTACTTC
CDR3 protein: CASSLIVGTQYF

clone size: few
V gene: TRBV29-1
J gene: TRBJ2-5
D gene: -
CDR3 DNA: TGCAGCGTTGCAGAAGAAGAGACCCAGTACTTC
CDR3 protein: CSVAEEETQYF

clone size: few
V gene: TRBV5-1
J gene: TRBJ1-1
D gene: -
CDR3 DNA: TGCGCCAGCAGCTTGAGAACGACCAGCACATCCACTGAAGCTTTCTTT
CDR3 protein: CASSLRTTSTSTEAFF

clone size: -
V gene: TRBV7-2
J gene: TRBJ2-5
D gene: -
CDR3 DNA: TGTGCCAGCAGTGCACACAGGGAGACCCAGTACTTC
CDR3 protein: CASSAHRETQYF

clone size: many
V gene: TRBV7-2
J gene: TRBJ2-5
D gene: -
CDR3 DNA: TGTGCCAGCAGCTTAGCATCCTACCAAGAGACCCAGTACTTC
CDR3 protein: CASSLASYQETQYF

clone size: -
V gene: TRBV4-2
J gene: TRBJ2-3
D gene: -
CDR3 DNA: TGTGCCAGCAGCCCCTGGGAGGAAACCACAGATACGCAGTATTTT
CDR3 protein: CASSPWEETTDTQYF

clone size: many
V gene: TRBV5-1
J gene: TRBJ2-1
D gene: TRBD2
CDR3 DNA: TGCGCCAGCAGCTTATCCGGGACTAGCGGTTACAATGAGCAGTTCTTC
CDR3 protein: CASSLSGTSGYNEQFF

clone size: -
V gene: TRBV2
J gene: TRBJ2-3
D gene: -
CDR3 DNA: TGTGCCAGCCTCAGGCGGGGGCTAGAGCCGGATACGCAGTATTTT
CDR3 protein: CASLRRGLEPDTQYF

clone size: few
V gene: TRBV7-2
J gene: TRBJ2-7
D gene: -
CDR3 DNA: TGTGCCAGCGCCCAATCTTCAGCGGGCGCTTACGAGCAGTACTTC
CDR3 protein: CASAQSSAGAYEQYF

clone size: -
V gene: TRBV7-6
J gene: TRBJ2-1
D gene: -
CDR3 DNA: TGTGCCAGCAGCTTAGCGGTTGCGGCAGACTACAATGAGCAGTTCTTC
CDR3 protein: CASSLAVAADYNEQFF

clone size: -
V gene: TRBV29-1
J gene: TRBJ2-5
D gene: -
CDR3 DNA: TGCAGCTATTACAGTCAAGAGACCCAGTACTTC
CDR3 protein: CSYYSQETQYF

clone size: -
V gene: TRBV7-2
J gene: TRBJ2-7
D gene: TRBD2
CDR3 DNA: TGTGCCAGCAGTTTGAGCGGGGGGTTTAGCTTTATTCAGTACTTC
CDR3 protein: CASSLSGGFSFIQYF

clone size: -
V gene: TRBV7-2
J gene: TRBJ2-5
D gene: -
CDR3 DNA: TGTGCCAGCAGCTTAGCGATTAGTCCCTCAGTCGAGTACTTC
CDR3 protein: CASSLAISPSVEYF

clone size: -
V gene: TRBV7-2
J gene: TRBJ2-5
D gene: TRBD2
CDR3 DNA: TGTGCCAGCAGTTTTGGACTAGCGGTTATAGAGACCCAGTACTTC
CDR3 protein: CASSFGLAVIETQYF

clone size: -
V gene: TRBV5-1
J gene: TRBJ2-5
D gene: -
CDR3 DNA: TGCGCCAGCAGCTTAACTGGTCTCGGGGGACTTGAGACCCAGTACTTC
CDR3 protein: CASSLTGLGGLETQYF

clone size: -
V gene: TRBV5-1
J gene: TRBJ1-1
D gene: -
CDR3 DNA: TGCGCCAGCAGCGCCCATTCATCCTCCCTTTATGAAGCTTTCTTT
CDR3 protein: CASSAHSSSLYEAFF

clone size: -
V gene: TRBV20-1
J gene: TRBJ2-1
D gene: TRBD2
CDR3 DNA: TGCAGTGCTAGAGACCCTCGAGGGCAGACTAGCGTACCCTACAATGAGCAGTTCTTC
CDR3 protein: CSARDPRGQTSVPYNEQFF

clone size: -
V gene: TRBV20-1
J gene: TRBJ1-4
D gene: -
CDR3 DNA: TGCAGTGCTAGAGACCCTCGGAATGAAAAACTGTTTTTT
CDR3 protein: CSARDPRNEKLFF

clone size: -
V gene: TRBV6-2/TRBV6-3
J gene: TRBJ2-5
D gene: -
CDR3 DNA: TGTGCCAGCAGTTACTTGGCGGGGCGCCAAGAGACCCAGTACTTC
CDR3 protein: CASSYLAGRQETQYF

clone size: -
V gene: TRBV5-1
J gene: TRBJ2-5
D gene: TRBD2
CDR3 DNA: TGCGCCAGCAGCTTGGCCGGACTAGCGGGGGGCCAAGAGACCCAGTACTTC
CDR3 protein: CASSLAGLAGGQETQYF

clone size: -
V gene: TRBV12-3/TRBV12-4
J gene: TRBJ2-5
D gene: -
CDR3 DNA: TGTGCCAGCAGTTTTGGAGGGGCCAACCCAAAAGAGACCCAGTACTTC
CDR3 protein: CASSFGGANPKETQYF

clone size: -
V gene: TRBV6-5
J gene: TRBJ1-2
D gene: TRBD1
CDR3 DNA: TGTACCAGCAGTCCCCCGGGACAGCTCTATGGCTACACCTTC
CDR3 protein: CTSSPPGQLYGYTF

clone size: -
V gene: TRBV20-1
J gene: TRBJ1-2
D gene: -
CDR3 DNA: TGCAGTGCCCCGAGGGAGAATTTCAACTATGGCTACACCTTC
CDR3 protein: CSAPRENFNYGYTF

clone size: -
V gene: TRBV20-1
J gene: TRBJ1-1
D gene: -
CDR3 DNA: TGCAGTGCCACAGCCTCTATCCAGGGGAACACTGAAGCTTTCTTT
CDR3 protein: CSATASIQGNTEAFF

clone size: -
V gene: TRBV7-2
J gene: TRBJ2-1
D gene: TRBD2
CDR3 DNA: TGTGCCAGCAGCTTTTTATTGCGGGGGGCGGGAAATGAGCAGTTCTTC
CDR3 protein: CASSFLLRGAGNEQFF

clone size: -
V gene: TRBV7-6
J gene: TRBJ2-1
D gene: -
CDR3 DNA: TGTGCCAGCAGCGCGGGACAGCAACTATACAATGAGCGGTTCTTC
CDR3 protein: CASSAGQQLYNERFF

clone size: -
V gene: TRBV4-1
J gene: TRBJ2-7
D gene: -
CDR3 DNA: TGCGCCAACAGCCAGTTTTCGGGATACGAGCAGTACTTC
CDR3 protein: CANSQFSGYEQYF

clone size: -
V gene: TRBV5-6
J gene: TRBJ2-5
D gene: -
CDR3 DNA: TGTGCCAGCAGCTGGGCCGCCCTAGCTGAGGAGACCCAGTACTTC
CDR3 protein: CASSWAALAEETQYF

clone size: few
V gene: TRBV15
J gene: TRBJ1-5
D gene: -
CDR3 DNA: TGTGCCACCGGGCATACAAGCAATCAGCCCCAGCATTTT
CDR3 protein: CATGHTSNQPQHF

clone size: few
V gene: TRBV20-1
J gene: TRBJ1-4
D gene: -
CDR3 DNA: TGCAGTGCCAGAGGGCTGGGAGGGAAACTGTTTTTT
CDR3 protein: CSARGLGGKLFF

clone size: -
V gene: TRBV12-3/TRBV12-4
J gene: TRBJ2-7
D gene: TRBD2
CDR3 DNA: TGTGCCAGCAGCCGACTAGCGGGCCTTTGGGACGAGCAGTACTTC
CDR3 protein: CASSRLAGLWDEQYF

clone size: few
V gene: TRBV12-3/TRBV12-4
J gene: TRBJ2-7
D gene: TRBD2
CDR3 DNA: TGTGCCAGCAGTTTAGTTGCGGGGGGGACCTCCTACGAGCAGTACTTC
CDR3 protein: CASSLVAGGTSYEQYF